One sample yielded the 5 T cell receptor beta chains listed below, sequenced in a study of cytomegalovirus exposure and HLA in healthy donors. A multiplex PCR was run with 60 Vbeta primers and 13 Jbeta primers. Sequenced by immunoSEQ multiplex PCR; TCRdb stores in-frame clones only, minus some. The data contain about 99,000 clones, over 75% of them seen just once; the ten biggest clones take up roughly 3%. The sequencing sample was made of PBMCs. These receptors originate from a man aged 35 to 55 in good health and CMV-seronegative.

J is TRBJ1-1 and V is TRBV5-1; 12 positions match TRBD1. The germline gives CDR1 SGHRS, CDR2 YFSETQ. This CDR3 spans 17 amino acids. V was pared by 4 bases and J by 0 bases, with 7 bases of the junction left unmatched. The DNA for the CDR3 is TGCGCCAGCAGCCCCCGGGACAGGGGGCCCCTGAACACTGAAGCTTTCTTT. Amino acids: CASSPRDRGPLNTEAFF.

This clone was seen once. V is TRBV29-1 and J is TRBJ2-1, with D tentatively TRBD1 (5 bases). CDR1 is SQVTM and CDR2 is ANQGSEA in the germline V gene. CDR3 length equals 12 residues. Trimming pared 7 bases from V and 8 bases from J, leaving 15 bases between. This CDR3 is CSALFSRDEQFF. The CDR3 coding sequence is TGCAGCGCTCTTTTTTCCAGGGATGAGCAGTTCTTC.

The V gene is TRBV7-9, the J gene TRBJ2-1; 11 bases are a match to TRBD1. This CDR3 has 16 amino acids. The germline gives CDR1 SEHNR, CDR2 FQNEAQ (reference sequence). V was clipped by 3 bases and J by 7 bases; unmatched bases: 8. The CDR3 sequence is CASSLSGTGGFNEQFF. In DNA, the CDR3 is TGTGCCAGCAGCTTGTCCGGGACAGGGGGGTTTAATGAGCAGTTCTTC.

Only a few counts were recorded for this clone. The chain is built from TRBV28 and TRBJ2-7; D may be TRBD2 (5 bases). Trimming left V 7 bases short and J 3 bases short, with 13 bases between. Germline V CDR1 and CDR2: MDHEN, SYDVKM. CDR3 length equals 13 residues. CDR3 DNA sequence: TGTGCCAGCACCGAGAGGGCCAGCTACGAGCAGTACTTC. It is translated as CASTERASYEQYF.

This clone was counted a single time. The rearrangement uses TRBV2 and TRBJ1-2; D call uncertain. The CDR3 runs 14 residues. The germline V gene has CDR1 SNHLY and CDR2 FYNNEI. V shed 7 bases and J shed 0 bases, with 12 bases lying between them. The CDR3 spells CASTPRLANYGYTF. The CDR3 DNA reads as TGTGCCAGCACCCCCCGATTAGCTAACTATGGCTACACCTTC.